The 5 T cell receptor beta chains below were found in one sample sequenced in a study of cytomegalovirus exposure and HLA in healthy donors. The primer mix had 60 Vbeta and 13 Jbeta primers. Repertoires were generated with immunoSEQ multiplex PCR, while TCRdb's copy carries only in-frame clones and drops some. The table lists 150,000 or so clones, 60% to 80% of them singletons. Sequenced: PBMCs. The origin of the receptors is a man in his thirties or forties in good health and CMV-seropositive.

The chain is built from TRBV10-3 and TRBJ1-1; 10 nucleotides match TRBD1. Germline CDR1 reads ENHRY; CDR2 reads SYGVKD. The ends lost 6 bases at V and 1 base at J; junction bases unmatched: 2. The CDR3 spans 14 residues. CDR3 sequence reads: CAIRRDRGNTEAFF. CDR3 coding DNA: TGTGCCATCAGAAGGGACAGGGGGAACACTGAAGCTTTCTTT.

The V and J genes are TRBV6-6 and TRBJ1-1; 9 nucleotides agree with TRBD1. The germline V gene encodes CDR1 MNHNY and CDR2 SVGAGI (reference sequence). This CDR3 contains 16 residues. V shed 6 bases, J shed 2 bases, and the junction held 10 bases outside the gene matches. The CDR3 is CASSRPSGQGNTEAFF. CDR3 sequence (DNA): TGTGCCAGCAGCCGACCTTCGGGACAGGGTAACACTGAAGCTTTCTTT.

V is TRBV27 and J is TRBJ2-3; 8 bases line up with TRBD1. Trimming cost V 4 bases and J 6 bases; bases outside gene matches: 9. Germline-derived CDR1 and CDR2 are MNHEY and SMNVEV (reference sequence). The CDR3 contains 15 residues. CDR3 amino acids: CASSSRQGITDTQYF. CDR3 coding DNA: TGTGCCAGCAGTTCTAGACAGGGGATTACGGATACGCAGTATTTT.

V gene TRBV5-1 combines with J gene TRBJ2-7; 7 bases agree with TRBD1. V shed 4 bases and J 2 bases; nucleotides not matched to a gene: 6. This CDR3 region has 14 residues. The germline V gene encodes CDR1 SGHRS and CDR2 YFSETQ. The CDR3 reads CASSIDRETYEQYF. Written as DNA, the CDR3 is TGCGCCAGCAGCATAGACAGGGAAACCTACGAGCAGTACTTC. The full variable domain, with the rest looked up from reference TRBV5-1 and TRBJ2-7, is KAGVTQTPRYLIKTRGQQVTLSCSPISGHRSVSWYQQTPGQGLQFLFEYFSETQRNKGNFPGRFSGRQFSNSRSEMNVSTLELGDSALYLCASSIDRETYEQYFGPGTRLTVT.

This rearrangement joins TRBV11-2 to TRBJ2-7; D uncertain. From germline, CDR1 is SGHAT and CDR2 FQNNGV. The germline V and J ends were trimmed by 1 base and 3 bases, with 10 bases remaining between them. This CDR3 is built from 14 residues. CDR3 sequence (DNA): TGTGCCAGCAGCTTAGTGGGCCTCGGCTACGAGCAGTACTTC. Translating it yields CASSLVGLGYEQYF.